These 9 T cell receptor beta chains were all obtained from the same sample, sequenced in a study of breast tumors, draining lymph nodes, adjacent tissues. Breast cancer patients provided tissue from their axillary draining lymph nodes. One entry per CDR3 protein results from TCRdb running MiXCR on the multiplex PCR reads. The data show more than 85,000 distinct CDR3 sequences, around 21% seen once. Material: axillary lymph node tissue. These receptors came from a female donor with breast cancer. Some clones in this sample may be carry-over from other donors' samples.

This clonotype was found many times. This sequence joins TRBV11-2 and TRBJ2-7, with D possibly being TRBD2 (6 bases). V was pared by 1 base and J by 5 bases, with 15 bases between. Germline V gene sequence: CDR1 SGHAT, CDR2 FQNNGV. The CDR3 runs to 15 residues. The CDR3 reads CASSLGGGGWDEQYF. The CDR3 bases are TGTGCCAGCAGCTTAGGGGGTGGAGGGTGGGACGAGCAGTACTTC. The complete variable domain, with remaining parts taken from reference TRBV11-2 and TRBJ2-7, reads EAGVAQSPRYKIIEKRQSVAFWCNPISGHATLYWYQQILGQGPKLLIQFQNNGVVDDSQLPKDRFSAERLKGVDSTLKIQPAKLEDSAVYLCASSLGGGGWDEQYFGPGTRLTVT.

The chain joins TRBV6-5 to TRBJ1-4; 10 nucleotides align to TRBD1. Germline V gives CDR1 MNHEY, CDR2 SVGAGI. The CDR3 totals 16 residues. V lost 2 bases to trimming and J lost 10 bases; unmatched junction nucleotides: 10. In DNA, the CDR3 is TGTGCCAGCAGTTACAGACAGGGGGCTTTAGTGGGAAAACTGTTTTTT. Translating gives CASSYRQGALVGKLFF.

A word on this clonotype: Possible read error: a much larger clone is one base away. The chain couples TRBV9 to TRBJ2-2; D is possibly TRBD1 (5 bases). V gave up 4 bases and J gave up 5 bases, with 15 bases separating them. CDR1 SGDLS and CDR2 YYNGEE come from the germline V gene. The CDR3 consists of 15 residues. CDR3 protein: CASSLKWGWTGELFF. CDR3 DNA sequence: TGTGCCAGCAGCCTCAAATGGGGCTGGACCGGGGAGCTGTTTTTT.

In this sample, this clonotype turned up many times. V is TRBV6-1 and J is TRBJ2-3, with D hard to call. Germline-derived CDR1 and CDR2 are MNHNS and SASEGT. V was trimmed by 2 bases and J by 6 bases, leaving 6 bases between them. The CDR3 is made up of 12 amino acids. DNA for the CDR3: TGTGCCAGCAGTGAATACCAGGATACGCAGTATTTT. Translation: CASSEYQDTQYF.

The rearrangement joins TRBV5-4 to TRBJ2-3, with 9 bases aligning to TRBD1. This CDR3 region has 18 residues. Germline V gene sequence: CDR1 SGHNT, CDR2 YYREEE (reference sequence). V trimming: 0 bases; J trimming: 0 bases; junction bases outside the gene matches: 8. The CDR3 here is CASSLGGDRVPSTDTQYF. For the CDR3, the DNA is TGTGCCAGCAGCTTGGGAGGGGACAGGGTACCTAGCACAGATACGCAGTATTTT.

V gene TRBV28 combines with J gene TRBJ1-6, with D possibly matching TRBD1 (5 bases). The CDR3 totals 14 residues. V was clipped by 7 bases and J by 10 bases, with 17 bases between them. Germline loops: CDR1 MDHEN, CDR2 SYDVKM. CDR3 sequence (DNA): TGTGCCAGCACCGTAGACCGGGGGGGGTCACCCCTCCACTTT. Protein sequence: CASTVDRGGSPLHF.

This rearrangement joins TRBV18 to TRBJ2-7; 10 bases fit TRBD1. J gave up 5 bases and V 3 bases, and 4 bases lay outside the gene matches. The CDR3 has 14 amino acids. The V gene's germline CDR1 is KGHSH and CDR2 LQKENI. For the CDR3, the DNA is TGTGCCAGCTCACCCGGGACAGGGGACAACGAGCAGTACTTC. Its translation: CASSPGTGDNEQYF.

This clonotype appeared a few times. The chain links TRBV14 to TRBJ1-1, with D unclear. The length of the CDR3 is 14 residues. Between the trimmed V and J ends, which lost 2 bases and 1 base, there was a span of 8 bases. CDR1 and CDR2 from the germline V gene are SGHDN and FVKESK. The CDR3 sequence: CASSQHTRNTEAFF. In DNA form, the CDR3 reads TGTGCCAGCAGCCAACATACAAGGAACACTGAAGCTTTCTTT.

As to this clonotype: One base away lies a much larger clone, so this may be a sequencing read error. The chain couples TRBV5-4 to TRBJ2-3; 7 bases match TRBD2. The CDR3 totals 15 residues. CDR1 SGHNT and CDR2 YYREEE come from the germline V gene (reference sequence). The CDR3, as DNA: TGTGCCAGCAGAAAGCTAGCGGTCAGCACAGGTACGCAGTATTTT. Residues: CASRKLAVSTGTQYF. Looking up the rest from reference TRBV5-4 and TRBJ2-3 gives the full variable domain: ETGVTQSPTHLIKTRGQQVTLRCSSQSGHNTVSWYQQALGQGPQFIFQYYREEENGRGNFPPRFSGLQFPNYSSELNVNALELDDSALYLCASRKLAVSTGTQYFGPGTRLTVL.